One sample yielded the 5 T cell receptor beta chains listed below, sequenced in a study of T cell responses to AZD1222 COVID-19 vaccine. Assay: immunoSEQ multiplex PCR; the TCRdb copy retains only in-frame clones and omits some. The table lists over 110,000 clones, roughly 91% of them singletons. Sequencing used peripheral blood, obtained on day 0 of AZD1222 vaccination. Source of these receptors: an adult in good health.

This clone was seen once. The CDR3 is CASSPIPGTGTGYTF. The CDR3 bases are TGCGCCAGCAGCCCTATTCCCGGGACAGGGACTGGCTACACCTTC. This chain joins TRBV5-1 and TRBJ1-2; the match to TRBD1 covers 9 bases. The length of the CDR3 is 15 residues. V trimming: 4 bases; J trimming: 7 bases; junction bases outside the gene matches: 11. Per germline, CDR1 SGHRS and CDR2 YFSETQ.

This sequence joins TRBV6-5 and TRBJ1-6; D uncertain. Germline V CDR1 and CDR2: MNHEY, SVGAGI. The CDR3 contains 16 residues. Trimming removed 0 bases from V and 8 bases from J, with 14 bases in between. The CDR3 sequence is CASSYSSLTIYSPLHF. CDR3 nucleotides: TGTGCCAGCAGTTACTCGTCCCTGACCATCTATTCACCCCTCCACTTT.

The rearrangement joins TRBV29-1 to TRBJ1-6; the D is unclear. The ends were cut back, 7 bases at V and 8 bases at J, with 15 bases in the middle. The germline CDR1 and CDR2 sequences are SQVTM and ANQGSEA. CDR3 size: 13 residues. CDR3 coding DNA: TGCAGCGCCCGTATTGCCTCGGATTCACCCCTCCACTTT. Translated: CSARIASDSPLHF.

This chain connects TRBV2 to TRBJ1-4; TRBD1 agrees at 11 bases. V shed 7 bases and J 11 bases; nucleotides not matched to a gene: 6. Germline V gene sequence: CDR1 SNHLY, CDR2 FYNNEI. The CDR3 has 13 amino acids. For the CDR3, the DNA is TGTGCCAGCATTAGGACAGGGGGCGCGAAACTGTTTTTT. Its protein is CASIRTGGAKLFF.

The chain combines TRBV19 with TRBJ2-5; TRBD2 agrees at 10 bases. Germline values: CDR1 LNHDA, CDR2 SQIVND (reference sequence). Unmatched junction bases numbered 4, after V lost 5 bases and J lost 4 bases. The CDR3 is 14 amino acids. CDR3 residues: CASSSGLAVETQYF. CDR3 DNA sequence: TGTGCCAGTAGTTCCGGACTAGCGGTAGAGACCCAGTACTTC.